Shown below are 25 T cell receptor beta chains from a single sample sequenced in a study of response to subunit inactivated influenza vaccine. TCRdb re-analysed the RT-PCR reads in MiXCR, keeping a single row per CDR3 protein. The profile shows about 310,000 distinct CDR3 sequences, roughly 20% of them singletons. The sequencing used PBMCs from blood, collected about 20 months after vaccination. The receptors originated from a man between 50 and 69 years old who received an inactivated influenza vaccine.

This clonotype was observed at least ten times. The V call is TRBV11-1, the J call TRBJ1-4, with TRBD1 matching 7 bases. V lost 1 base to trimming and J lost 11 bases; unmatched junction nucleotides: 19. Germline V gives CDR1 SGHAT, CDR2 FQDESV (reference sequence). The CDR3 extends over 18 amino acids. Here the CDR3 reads CASSLGSLRQGIMRKLFF. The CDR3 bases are TGTGCCAGCAGCTTAGGATCGCTGAGACAGGGTATAATGAGGAAACTGTTTTTT.

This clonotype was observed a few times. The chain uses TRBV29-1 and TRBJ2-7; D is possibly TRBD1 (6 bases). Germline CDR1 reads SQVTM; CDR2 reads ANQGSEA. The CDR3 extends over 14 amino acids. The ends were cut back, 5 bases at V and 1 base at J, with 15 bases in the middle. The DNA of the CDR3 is TGCAGCGTTATTACAGGGAGATCGTCCTACGAGCAGTACTTC. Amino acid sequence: CSVITGRSSYEQYF.

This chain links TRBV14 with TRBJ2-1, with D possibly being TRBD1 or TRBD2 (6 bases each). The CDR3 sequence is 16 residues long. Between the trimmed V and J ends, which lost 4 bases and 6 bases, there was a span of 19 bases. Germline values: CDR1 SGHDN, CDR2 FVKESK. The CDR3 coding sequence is TGTGCCAGCAGCCCTTACAAAAGGGGGGTACGCAATGAGCAGTTCTTC. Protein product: CASSPYKRGVRNEQFF.

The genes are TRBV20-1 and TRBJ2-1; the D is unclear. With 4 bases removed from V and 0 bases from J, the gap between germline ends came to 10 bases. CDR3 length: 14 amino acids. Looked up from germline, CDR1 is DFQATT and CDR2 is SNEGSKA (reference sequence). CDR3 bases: TGCAGTGCTAATCCTGAGAGCTCCTACAATGAGCAGTTCTTC. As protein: CSANPESSYNEQFF.

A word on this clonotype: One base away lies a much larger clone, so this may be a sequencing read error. The CDR3 DNA reads TGTGCCGGGGGACTAGCGGCTGAGCAGACCCAGTACTTC. The encoded protein is CAGGLAAEQTQYF. This chain links TRBV6-2 or TRBV6-3 with TRBJ2-5; 11 positions agree with TRBD2. CDR3 length: 13 residues. Per the germline V gene, CDR1 is MNHEY and CDR2 is SVGEGT. After removal of 11 bases from V and 6 bases from J, the junction contained 8 bases not matched to a gene.

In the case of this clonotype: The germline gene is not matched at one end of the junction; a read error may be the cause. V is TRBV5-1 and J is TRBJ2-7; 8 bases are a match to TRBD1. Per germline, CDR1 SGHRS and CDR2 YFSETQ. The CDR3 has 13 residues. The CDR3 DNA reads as TGTGCCAGCAGCTTAGGACAGGGAAACGAGCAGTACTTC. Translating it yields CASSLGQGNEQYF. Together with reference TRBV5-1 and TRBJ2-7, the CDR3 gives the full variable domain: KAGVTQTPRYLIKTRGQQVTLSCSPISGHRSVSWYQQTPGQGLQFLFEYFSETQRNKGNFPGRFSGRQFSNSRSEMNVSTLELGDSALYLCASSLGQGNEQYFGPGTRLTVT.

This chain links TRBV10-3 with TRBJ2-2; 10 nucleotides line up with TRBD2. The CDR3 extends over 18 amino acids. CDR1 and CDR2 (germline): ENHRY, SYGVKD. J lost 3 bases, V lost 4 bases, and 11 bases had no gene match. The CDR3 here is CAISGSVGLAEYTGELFF. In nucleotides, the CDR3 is TGTGCCATCAGTGGGAGTGTAGGACTAGCGGAATACACCGGGGAGCTGTTTTTT.

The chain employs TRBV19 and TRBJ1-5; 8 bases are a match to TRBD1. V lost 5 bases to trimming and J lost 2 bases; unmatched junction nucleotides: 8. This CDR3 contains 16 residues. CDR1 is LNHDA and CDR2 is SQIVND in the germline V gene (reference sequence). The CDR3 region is CASSFGTGTRNQPQHF. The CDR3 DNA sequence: TGTGCCAGTAGTTTCGGGACAGGAACTCGCAATCAGCCCCAGCATTTT.

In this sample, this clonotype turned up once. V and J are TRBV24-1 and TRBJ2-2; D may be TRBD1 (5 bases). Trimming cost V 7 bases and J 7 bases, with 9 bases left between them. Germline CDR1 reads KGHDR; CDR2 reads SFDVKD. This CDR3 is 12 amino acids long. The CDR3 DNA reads TGTGCCACCAGCAGGGCGGTCGGGGAGCTGTTTTTT. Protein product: CATSRAVGELFF.

The CDR3 DNA sequence: TGTGCCAGCAGTCCCCGGGACAACACCGGGGAGCTGTTTTTT. It is translated as CASSPRDNTGELFF. The rearrangement uses TRBV12-3 or TRBV12-4 and TRBJ2-2; D is tentatively TRBD1 or TRBD2 (5 bases each). Trimming cost V 5 bases and J 2 bases, with 9 bases left between them. The CDR3 has 14 residues.

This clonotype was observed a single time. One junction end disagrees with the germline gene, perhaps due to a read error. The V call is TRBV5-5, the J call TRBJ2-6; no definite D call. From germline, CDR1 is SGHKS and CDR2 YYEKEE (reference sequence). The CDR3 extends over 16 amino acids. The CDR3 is CASNYLSLSGVNVLTF. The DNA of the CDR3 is TGTGCCAGCAACTATCTTAGCCTTTCTGGGGTCAACGTCCTGACTTTC.

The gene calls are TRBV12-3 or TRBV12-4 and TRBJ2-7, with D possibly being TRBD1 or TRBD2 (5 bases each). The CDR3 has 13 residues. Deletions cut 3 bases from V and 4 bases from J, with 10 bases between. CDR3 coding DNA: TGTGCCAGCAGTTTTGAGGGGCTGTACGAGCAGTACTTC. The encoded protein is CASSFEGLYEQYF.

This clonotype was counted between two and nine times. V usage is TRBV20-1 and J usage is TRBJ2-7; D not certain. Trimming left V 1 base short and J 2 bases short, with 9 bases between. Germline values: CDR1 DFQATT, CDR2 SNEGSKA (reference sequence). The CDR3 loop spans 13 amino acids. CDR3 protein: CSARALGPYEQYF. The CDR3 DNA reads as TGCAGTGCTAGAGCTTTAGGGCCCTACGAGCAGTACTTC.

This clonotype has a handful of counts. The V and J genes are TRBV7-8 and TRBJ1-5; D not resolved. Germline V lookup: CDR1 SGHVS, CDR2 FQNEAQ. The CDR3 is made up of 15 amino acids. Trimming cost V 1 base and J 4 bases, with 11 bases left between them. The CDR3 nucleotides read TGTGCCAGCAGCTTAGTTACGACCACTAATCAGCCCCAGCATTTT. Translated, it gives CASSLVTTTNQPQHF.

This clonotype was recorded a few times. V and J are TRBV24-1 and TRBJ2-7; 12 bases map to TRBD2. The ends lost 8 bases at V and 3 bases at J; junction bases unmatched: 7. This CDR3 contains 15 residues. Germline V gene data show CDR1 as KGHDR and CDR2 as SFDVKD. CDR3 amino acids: CATIGLAGPRYEQYF. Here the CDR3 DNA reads TGTGCCACCATCGGACTAGCGGGGCCCCGCTACGAGCAGTACTTC.

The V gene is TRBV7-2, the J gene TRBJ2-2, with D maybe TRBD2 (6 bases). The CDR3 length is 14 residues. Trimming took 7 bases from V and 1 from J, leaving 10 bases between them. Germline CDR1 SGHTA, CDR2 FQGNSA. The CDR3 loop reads CASNLGGNTGELFF. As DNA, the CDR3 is TGTGCCAGCAATTTGGGGGGGAACACCGGGGAGCTGTTTTTT.

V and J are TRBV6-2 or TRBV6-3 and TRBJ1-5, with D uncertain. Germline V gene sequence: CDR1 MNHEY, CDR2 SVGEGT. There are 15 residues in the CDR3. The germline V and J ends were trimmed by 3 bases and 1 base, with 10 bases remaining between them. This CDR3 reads CASSYPGASNQPQHF. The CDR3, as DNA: TGTGCCAGCAGTTATCCGGGCGCCAGCAATCAGCCCCAGCATTTT.

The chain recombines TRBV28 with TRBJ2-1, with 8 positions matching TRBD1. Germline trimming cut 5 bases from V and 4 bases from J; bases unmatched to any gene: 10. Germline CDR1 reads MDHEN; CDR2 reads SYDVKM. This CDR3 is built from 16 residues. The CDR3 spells CASSGGTGLIYNEQFF. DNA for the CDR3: TGTGCCAGCAGTGGAGGGACAGGACTTATTTACAATGAGCAGTTCTTC. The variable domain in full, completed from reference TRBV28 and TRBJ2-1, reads DVKVTQSSRYLVKRTGEKVFLECVQDMDHENMFWYRQDPGLGLRLIYFSYDVKMKEKGDIPEGYSVSREKKERFSLILESASTNQTSMYLCASSGGTGLIYNEQFFGPGTRLTVL.

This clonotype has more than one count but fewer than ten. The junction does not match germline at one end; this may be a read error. CDR3 sequence: CASNRNTATNEKLLF. CDR3 sequence (DNA): TGTGCCAGCAATCGTAACACTGCAACTAATGAAAAACTGTTGTTT. The chain is built from TRBV2 and TRBJ1-4; D gene uncertain. Per the germline V gene, CDR1 is SNHLY and CDR2 is FYNNEI. The CDR3 spans 15 residues.

The CDR3 coding sequence is TGTGCCAGCAGTTCCGAATACCCTTCAGGGACCCAGTACTTC. This translates into CASSSEYPSGTQYF. V is TRBV7-7 and J is TRBJ2-5, with D unclear. CDR3 length: 14 amino acids. The V gene's germline CDR1 is SSHAT and CDR2 FNYEAQ (reference sequence). V shed 6 bases and J shed 7 bases, with 18 bases lying between them. The complete variable domain, with remaining parts taken from reference TRBV7-7 and TRBJ2-5, reads GAGVSQSPRYKVTKRGQDVTLRCDPISSHATLYWYQQALGQGPEFLTYFNYEAQPDKSGLPSDRFSAERPEGSISTLTIQRTEQRDSAMYRCASSSEYPSGTQYFGPGTRLLVL.

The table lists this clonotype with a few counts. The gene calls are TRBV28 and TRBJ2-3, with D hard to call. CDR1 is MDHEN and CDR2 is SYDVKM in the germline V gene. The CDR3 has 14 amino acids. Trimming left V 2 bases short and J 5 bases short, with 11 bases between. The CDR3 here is CASSLTGIKDTQYF. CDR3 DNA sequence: TGTGCCAGCAGTTTAACGGGTATTAAAGATACGCAGTATTTT.

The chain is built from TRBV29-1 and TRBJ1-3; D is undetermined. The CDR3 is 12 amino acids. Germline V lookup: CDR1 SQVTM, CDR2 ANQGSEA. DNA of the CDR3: TGCGGCAAGCAAGAGGGTGGAAACACCATATATTTT. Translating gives CGKQEGGNTIYF.

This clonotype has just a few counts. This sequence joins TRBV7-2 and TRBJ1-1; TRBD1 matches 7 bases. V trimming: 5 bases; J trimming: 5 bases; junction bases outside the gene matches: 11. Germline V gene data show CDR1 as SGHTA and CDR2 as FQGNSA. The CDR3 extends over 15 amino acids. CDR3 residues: CASSTATGMMTEAFF. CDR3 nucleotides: TGTGCCAGCAGCACCGCGACAGGGATGATGACTGAAGCTTTCTTT.

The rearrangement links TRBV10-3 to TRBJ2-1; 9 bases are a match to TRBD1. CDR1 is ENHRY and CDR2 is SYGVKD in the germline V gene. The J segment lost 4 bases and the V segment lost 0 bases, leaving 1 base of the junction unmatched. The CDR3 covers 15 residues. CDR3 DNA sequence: TGTGCCATCAGTGAGTCCGGGACAGGGTACAATGAGCAGTTCTTC. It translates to CAISESGTGYNEQFF.

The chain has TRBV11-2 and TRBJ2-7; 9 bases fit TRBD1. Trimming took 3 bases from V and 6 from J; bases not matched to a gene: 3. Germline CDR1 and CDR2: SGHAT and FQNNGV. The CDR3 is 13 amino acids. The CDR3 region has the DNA TGTGCCAGCAGCTTGGGACAGGGTGGCGAGCAGTACTTC. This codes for CASSLGQGGEQYF.